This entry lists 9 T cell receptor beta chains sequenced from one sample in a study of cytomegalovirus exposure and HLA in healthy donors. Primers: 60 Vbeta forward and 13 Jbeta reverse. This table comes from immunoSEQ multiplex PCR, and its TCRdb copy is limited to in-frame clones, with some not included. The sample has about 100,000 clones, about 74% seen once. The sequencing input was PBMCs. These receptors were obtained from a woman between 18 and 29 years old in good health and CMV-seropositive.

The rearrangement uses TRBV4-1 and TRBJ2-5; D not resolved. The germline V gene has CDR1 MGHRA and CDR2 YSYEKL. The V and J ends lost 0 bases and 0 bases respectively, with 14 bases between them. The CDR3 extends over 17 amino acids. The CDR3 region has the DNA TGCGCCAGCAGCCAAGATATGGGTACTACGTACCAAGAGACCCAGTACTTC. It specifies CASSQDMGTTYQETQYF.

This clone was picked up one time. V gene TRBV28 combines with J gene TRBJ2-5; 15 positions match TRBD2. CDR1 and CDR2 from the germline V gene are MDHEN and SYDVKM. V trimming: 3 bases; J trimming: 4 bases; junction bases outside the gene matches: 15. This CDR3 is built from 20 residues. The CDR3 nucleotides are TGTGCCAGCAGTTTGCCAGGGGGCGGTAAGGGACTAGCGGGAGGAGAGACCCAGTACTTC. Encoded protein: CASSLPGGGKGLAGGETQYF.

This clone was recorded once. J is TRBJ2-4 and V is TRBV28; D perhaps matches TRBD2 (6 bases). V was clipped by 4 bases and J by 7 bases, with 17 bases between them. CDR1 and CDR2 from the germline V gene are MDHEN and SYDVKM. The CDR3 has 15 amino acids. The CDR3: CASSSLQGGPNIQYF. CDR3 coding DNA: TGTGCCAGCAGTTCTCTCCAGGGAGGACCCAACATTCAGTACTTC.

DNA of the CDR3: TGCGCCAGCAGCCACTTAAGGGACTGGGGCAATGAGCAGTTCTTC. Protein: CASSHLRDWGNEQFF. This chain uses TRBV4-1 with TRBJ2-1; D is perhaps TRBD2 (6 bases). Trimming took off 3 bases at V and 6 bases at J, with 15 bases between the two ends. The germline CDR1 and CDR2 sequences are MGHRA and YSYEKL. The CDR3 totals 15 residues.

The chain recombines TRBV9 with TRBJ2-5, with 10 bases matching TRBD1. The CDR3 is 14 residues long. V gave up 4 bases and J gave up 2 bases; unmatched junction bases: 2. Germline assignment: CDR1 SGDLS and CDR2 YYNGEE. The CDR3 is CASSRGQGQETQYF. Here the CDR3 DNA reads TGTGCCAGCAGCCGGGGACAGGGGCAAGAGACCCAGTACTTC.

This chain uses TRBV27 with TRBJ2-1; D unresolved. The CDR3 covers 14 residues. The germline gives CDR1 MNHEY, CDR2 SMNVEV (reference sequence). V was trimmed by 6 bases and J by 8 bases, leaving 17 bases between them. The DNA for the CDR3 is TGTGCCAGCAGCCGCTCACAAGTGCGGTATGAGCAGTTCTTC. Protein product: CASSRSQVRYEQFF.

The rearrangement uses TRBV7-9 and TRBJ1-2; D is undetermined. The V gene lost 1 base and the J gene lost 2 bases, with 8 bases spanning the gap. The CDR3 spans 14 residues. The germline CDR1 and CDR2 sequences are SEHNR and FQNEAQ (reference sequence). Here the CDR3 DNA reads TGTGCCAGCAGCTTAGTGCAGAAGAACTATGGCTACACCTTC. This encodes CASSLVQKNYGYTF.

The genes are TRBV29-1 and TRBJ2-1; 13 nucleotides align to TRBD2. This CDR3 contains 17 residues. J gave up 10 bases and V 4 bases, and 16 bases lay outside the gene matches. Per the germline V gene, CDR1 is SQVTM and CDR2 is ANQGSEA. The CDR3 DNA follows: TGCAGCGTTGGGACAGTAGGGACTAGCGGGACCTTCGGCGAGCAGTTCTTC. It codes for CSVGTVGTSGTFGEQFF.

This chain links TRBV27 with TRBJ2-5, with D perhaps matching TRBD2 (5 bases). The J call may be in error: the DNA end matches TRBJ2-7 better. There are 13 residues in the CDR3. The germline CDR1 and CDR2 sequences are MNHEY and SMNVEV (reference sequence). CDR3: CASSPQQRYEQYF. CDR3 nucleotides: TGTGCCAGCAGCCCCCAACAGCGGTACGAGCAGTACTTC.